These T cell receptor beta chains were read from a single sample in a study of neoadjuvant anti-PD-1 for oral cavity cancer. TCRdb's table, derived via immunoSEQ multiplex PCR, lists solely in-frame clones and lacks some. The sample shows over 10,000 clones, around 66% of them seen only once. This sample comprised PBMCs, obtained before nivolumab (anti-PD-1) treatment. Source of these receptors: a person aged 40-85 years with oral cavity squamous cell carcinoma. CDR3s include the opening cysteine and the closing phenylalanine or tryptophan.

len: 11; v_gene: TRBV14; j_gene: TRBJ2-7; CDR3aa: CASSQANEQYF
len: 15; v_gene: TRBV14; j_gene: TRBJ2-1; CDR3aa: CASSLTGTSFNEQFF
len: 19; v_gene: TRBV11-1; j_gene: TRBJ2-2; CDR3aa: CASSFEGQGMMGDTGELFF
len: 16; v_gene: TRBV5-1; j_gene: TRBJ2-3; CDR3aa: CASSSRTSAPPDTQYF
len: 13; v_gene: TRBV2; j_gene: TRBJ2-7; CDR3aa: CASSRLGGTEQYF
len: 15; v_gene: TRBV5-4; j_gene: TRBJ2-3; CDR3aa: CASSSGLAATDTQYF
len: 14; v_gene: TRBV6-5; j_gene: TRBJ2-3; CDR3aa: CASSYRGVTDTQYF
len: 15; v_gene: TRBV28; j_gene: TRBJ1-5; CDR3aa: CASKLGLNGNQPQHF
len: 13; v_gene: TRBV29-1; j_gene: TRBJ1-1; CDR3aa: CSVDVQGRTEAFF
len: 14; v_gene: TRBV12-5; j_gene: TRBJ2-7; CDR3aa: CASGPGQVNYEQYF
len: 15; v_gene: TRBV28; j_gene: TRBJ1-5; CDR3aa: CASSLTSDRRQPQHF
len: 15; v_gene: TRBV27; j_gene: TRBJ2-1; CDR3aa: CASSFRDLAYNEQFF
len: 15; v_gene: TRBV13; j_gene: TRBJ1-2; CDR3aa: CASSLWGGMAYGYTF
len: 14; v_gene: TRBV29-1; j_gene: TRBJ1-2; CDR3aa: CSVEGGRGPNGYTF
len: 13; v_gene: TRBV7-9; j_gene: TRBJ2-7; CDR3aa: CASSHRVSREQYF
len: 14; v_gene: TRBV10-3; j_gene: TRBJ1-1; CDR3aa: CAVSLGLINTEAFF
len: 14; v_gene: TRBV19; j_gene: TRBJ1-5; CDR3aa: CASSIATMNQPQHF
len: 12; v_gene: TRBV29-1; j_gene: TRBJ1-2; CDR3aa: CSVDKGSHGYTF
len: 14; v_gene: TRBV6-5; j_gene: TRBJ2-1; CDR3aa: CASSYQRGGNEQFF
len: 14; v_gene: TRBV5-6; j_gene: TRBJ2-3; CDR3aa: CATYRGRLTDTQYF
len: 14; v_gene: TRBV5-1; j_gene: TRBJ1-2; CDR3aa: CASSLGQGVDGYTF
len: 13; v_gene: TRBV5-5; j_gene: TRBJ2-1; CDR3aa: CASSLAGAGEQFF
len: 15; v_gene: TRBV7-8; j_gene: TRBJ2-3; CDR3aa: CASSRRAGRGDTQYF
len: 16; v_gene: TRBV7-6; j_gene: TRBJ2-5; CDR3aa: CASSSGLAGGGETQYF
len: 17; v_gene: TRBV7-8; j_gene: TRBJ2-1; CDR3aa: CASSLGQGSFSYNEQFF
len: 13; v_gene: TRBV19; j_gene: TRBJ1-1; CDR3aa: CASRGLGDTEAFF
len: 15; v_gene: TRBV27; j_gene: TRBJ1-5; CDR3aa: CASSPDGYGNQPQHF
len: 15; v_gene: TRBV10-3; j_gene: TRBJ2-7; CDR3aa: CAISETAGHLYEQYF
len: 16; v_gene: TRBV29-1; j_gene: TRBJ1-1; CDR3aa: CSVDGKTGQINTEAFF
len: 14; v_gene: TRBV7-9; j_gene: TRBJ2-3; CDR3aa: CASIPGGGTDTQYF
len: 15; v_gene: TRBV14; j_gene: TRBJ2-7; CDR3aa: CASSQDRGKVYEQYF
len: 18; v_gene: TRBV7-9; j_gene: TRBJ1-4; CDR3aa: CASSSQQGPNPTNEKLFF
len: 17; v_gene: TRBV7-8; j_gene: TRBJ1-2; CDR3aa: CASSLAGTGALNYGYTF